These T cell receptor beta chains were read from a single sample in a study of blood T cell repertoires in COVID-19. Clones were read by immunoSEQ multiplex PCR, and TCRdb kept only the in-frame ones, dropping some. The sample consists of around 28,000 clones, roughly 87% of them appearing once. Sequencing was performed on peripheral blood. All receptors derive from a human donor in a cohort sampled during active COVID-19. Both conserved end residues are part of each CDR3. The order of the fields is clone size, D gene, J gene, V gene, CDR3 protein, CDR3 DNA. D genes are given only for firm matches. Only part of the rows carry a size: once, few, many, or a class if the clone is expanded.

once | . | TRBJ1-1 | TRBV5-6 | CASSSQGYQGNTEAFF | TGTGCCAGCAGCTCTCAGGGGTACCAGGGAAACACTGAAGCTTTCTTT
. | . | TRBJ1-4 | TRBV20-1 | CSATGFGKLFF | TGCAGCGCCACAGGGTTTGGGAAACTGTTTTTT
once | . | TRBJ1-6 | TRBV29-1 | CSVTQGHNSPLHF | TGCAGCGTTACACAGGGCCATAATTCACCCCTCCACTTT
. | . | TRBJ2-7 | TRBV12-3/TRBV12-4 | CASKGREEQYF | TGTGCCAGCAAGGGCAGGGAAGAGCAGTACTTC
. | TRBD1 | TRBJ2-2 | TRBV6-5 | CASQGQGNTGELFF | TGTGCCAGCCAGGGACAGGGGAACACCGGGGAGCTGTTTTTT
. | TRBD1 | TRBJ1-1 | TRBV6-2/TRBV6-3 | CASSYSSVGGWNTEAFF | TGTGCCAGCAGTTACTCGAGCGTAGGGGGCTGGAACACTGAAGCTTTCTTT
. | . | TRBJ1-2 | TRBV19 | CASSPVNYGYTF | TGTGCCAGTAGTCCAGTTAACTATGGCTACACCTTC
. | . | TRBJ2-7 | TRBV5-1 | CASSLGFSGAYEQYF | TGCGCCAGCAGCTTGGGCTTTAGCGGAGCCTACGAGCAGTACTTC
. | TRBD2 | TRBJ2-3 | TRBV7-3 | CASSLQGLAHTQYF | TGTGCCAGCAGCTTACAGGGACTAGCGCATACGCAGTATTTT
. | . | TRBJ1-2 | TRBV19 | CASREGDYGYTF | TGTGCCAGTAGAGAAGGGGACTATGGCTACACCTTC
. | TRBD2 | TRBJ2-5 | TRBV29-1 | CSVEVEAGPRGTQYF | TGCAGCGTTGAAGTGGAAGCGGGGCCTCGGGGGACCCAGTACTTC
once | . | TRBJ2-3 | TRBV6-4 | CASSLQGGEDTQYF | TGTGCCAGCAGTTTACAGGGAGGGGAAGATACGCAGTATTTT
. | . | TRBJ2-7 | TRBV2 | CASSVRGSPYEQYF | TGTGCCAGCAGTGTCAGGGGATCCCCCTACGAGCAGTACTTC
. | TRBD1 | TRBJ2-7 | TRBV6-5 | CASRDPGQGDGQYF | TGTGCCAGCAGGGACCCGGGACAGGGGGACGGGCAGTACTTC
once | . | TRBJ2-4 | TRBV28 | CASSLDTAKNIQYF | TGTGCCAGCAGTTTGGACACCGCCAAAAACATTCAGTACTTC
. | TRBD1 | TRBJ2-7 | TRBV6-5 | CASSQDVRGTYEQYF | TGTGCCAGCAGCCAGGACGTCAGGGGGACCTACGAGCAGTACTTC
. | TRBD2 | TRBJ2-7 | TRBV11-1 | CASSPSGSYEQYF | TGTGCCAGCAGCCCCAGCGGGAGTTACGAGCAGTACTTC
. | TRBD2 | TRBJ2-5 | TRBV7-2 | CASSLRASGRETQYF | TGTGCCAGCAGCTTAAGGGCTAGCGGGAGGGAGACCCAGTACTTC
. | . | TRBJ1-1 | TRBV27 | CASSPRGGLTEAFF | TGTGCCAGCAGTCCCCGGGGAGGCCTCACTGAAGCTTTCTTT
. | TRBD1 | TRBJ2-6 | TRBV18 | CASSHRGTGANVLTF | TGTGCCAGCTCACACAGGGGTACCGGGGCCAACGTCCTGACTTTC
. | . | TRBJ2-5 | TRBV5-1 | CASSLVGTRQETQYF | TGCGCCAGCAGCTTGGTTGGGACACGCCAAGAGACCCAGTACTTC
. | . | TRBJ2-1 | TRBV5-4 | CASSSTGGSYNEQFF | TGTGCCAGCAGCTCGACCGGCGGGTCCTACAATGAGCAGTTCTTC
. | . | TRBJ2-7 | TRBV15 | CATSRDRSYEQYF | TGTGCCACCAGCAGGGACAGATCCTACGAGCAGTACTTC
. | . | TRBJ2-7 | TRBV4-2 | CASSQDWPYEQYF | TGTGCCAGCAGCCAAGATTGGCCCTACGAGCAGTACTTC
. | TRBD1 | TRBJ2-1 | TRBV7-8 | CASSKGVQGEYNEQFF | TGTGCCAGCAGTAAGGGGGTACAGGGGGAATACAATGAGCAGTTCTTC
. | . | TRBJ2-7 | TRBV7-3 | CASSLAALHEQYF | TGTGCCAGCAGCTTAGCGGCCCTTCACGAGCAGTACTTC
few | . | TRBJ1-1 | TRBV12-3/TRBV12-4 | CASSFGTEAFF | TGTGCCAGCAGTTTCGGTACTGAAGCTTTCTTT
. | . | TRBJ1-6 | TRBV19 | CASSSGGGGAGPLHF | TGTGCCAGTAGTAGCGGTGGTGGGGGCGCAGGACCCCTCCACTTT
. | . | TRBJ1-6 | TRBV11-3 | CASSSQFTAGNSPLHF | TGTGCCAGCAGCTCCCAGTTCACGGCGGGGAATTCACCCCTCCACTTT
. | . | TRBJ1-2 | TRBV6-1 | CASSESVYGYTF | TGTGCCAGCAGTGAATCAGTCTATGGCTACACCTTC
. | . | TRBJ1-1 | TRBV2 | CASSEGTANTEAFF | TGTGCCAGCAGTGAAGGGACAGCGAACACTGAAGCTTTCTTT
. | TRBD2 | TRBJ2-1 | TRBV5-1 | CASSSETSDNEQFF | TGCGCCAGCAGCTCCGAGACTAGCGATAATGAGCAGTTCTTC
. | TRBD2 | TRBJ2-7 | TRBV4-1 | CASSQGREDSYEQYF | TGCGCCAGCAGCCAGGGGCGGGAGGACTCCTACGAGCAGTACTTC
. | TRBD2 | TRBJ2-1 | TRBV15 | CATSRASGLYNEQFF | TGTGCCACCAGCAGAGCTAGCGGGCTATACAATGAGCAGTTCTTC
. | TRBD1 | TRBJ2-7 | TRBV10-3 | CAITPGQGFYEQYF | TGTGCCATCACCCCGGGACAGGGGTTCTACGAGCAGTACTTC
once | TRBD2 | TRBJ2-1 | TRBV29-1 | CSTLAGGPSSSYNEQFF | TGCAGCACCTTAGCGGGAGGTCCCTCAAGCTCCTACAATGAGCAGTTCTTC
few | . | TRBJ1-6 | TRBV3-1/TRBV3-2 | CASSQEGGRSYNSPLHF | TGTGCCAGCAGCCAAGAAGGAGGGCGCTCCTATAATTCACCCCTCCACTTT
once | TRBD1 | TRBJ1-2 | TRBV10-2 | CASRRTGDGYTF | TGCGCCAGCAGGAGGACAGGGGACGGCTACACCTTC
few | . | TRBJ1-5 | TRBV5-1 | CASSLLGAGNQPQHF | TGCGCCAGCAGCTTGTTAGGGGCAGGGAATCAGCCCCAGCATTTT
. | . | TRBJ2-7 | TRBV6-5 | CASSDTGGRTYEQYF | TGTGCCAGCAGCGATACTGGCGGTCGAACCTACGAGCAGTACTTC
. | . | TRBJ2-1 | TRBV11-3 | CASTQIFGLHNEQFF | TGTGCCAGCACCCAAATTTTTGGGCTCCATAATGAGCAGTTCTTC
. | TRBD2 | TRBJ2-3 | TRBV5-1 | CASSLTSAPDTQYF | TGCGCCAGCAGCTTGACTAGCGCCCCAGATACGCAGTATTTT